These 27 T cell receptor beta chains were all obtained from the same sample, sequenced in a study of T cell responses to AZD1222 COVID-19 vaccine. The repertoire was sequenced with immunoSEQ multiplex PCR; TCRdb's copy has only in-frame clones and lacks some. The sample comprises about 79,000 clones, roughly nine tenths of which are singletons, and approximately 6.6% rests with the top ten. The sample consisted of peripheral blood, taken on day 0 of MenACWY control vaccination. Receptors originate from an adult in good health.

The V call is TRBV19, the J call TRBJ2-3, with no clear D. Between the trimmed V and J ends, which lost 3 bases and 3 bases, there was a span of 4 bases. The CDR3 has 12 residues. Germline V gene lookup returns CDR1 LNHDA and CDR2 SQIVND (reference sequence). The CDR3 DNA sequence: TGTGCCAGTAGTATTCGTACAGATACGCAGTATTTT. This translates into CASSIRTDTQYF. Drawing the rest from reference TRBV19 and TRBJ2-3, the complete variable domain is DGGITQSPKYLFRKEGQNVTLSCEQNLNHDAMYWYRQDPGQGLRLIYYSQIVNDFQKGDIAEGYSVSREKKESFPLTVTSAQKNPTAFYLCASSIRTDTQYFGPGTRLTVL.

This chain links TRBV27 with TRBJ2-6; no clear D. The CDR3 runs 16 residues. Germline V gene lookup returns CDR1 MNHEY and CDR2 SMNVEV (reference sequence). V was clipped by 0 bases and J by 0 bases, with 6 bases between them. In DNA form, the CDR3 reads TGTGCCAGCAGTTTATCGGCCACCTCTGGGGCCAACGTCCTGACTTTC. It translates to CASSLSATSGANVLTF.

The V and J genes are TRBV19 and TRBJ2-1, with D uncertain. Germline V lookup: CDR1 LNHDA, CDR2 SQIVND (reference sequence). Trimming left V 4 bases short and J 0 bases short, with 4 bases between. The CDR3 contains 13 residues. CDR3 protein: CASSTNSYNEQFF. CDR3 sequence (DNA): TGTGCCAGTAGTACTAACTCCTACAATGAGCAGTTCTTC.

The rearrangement uses TRBV19 and TRBJ2-7; 11 bases agree with TRBD1. The CDR3 sequence is 14 residues long. Germline V gene sequence: CDR1 LNHDA, CDR2 SQIVND (reference sequence). J lost 7 bases, V lost 4 bases, and 6 bases had no gene match. CDR3 in DNA: TGTGCCAGTAGTACAGGACAGGGGGCGAGGGAGCAGTACTTC. Residues: CASSTGQGAREQYF.

The chain couples TRBV5-1 to TRBJ2-3; 9 nucleotides align to TRBD1. With 4 bases clipped from V and 6 bases from J, the junction kept 12 bases outside the gene matches. Germline V gene sequence: CDR1 SGHRS, CDR2 YFSETQ. CDR3 length: 16 amino acids. CDR3 in amino acids: CASSPNRDRAGDTQYF. CDR3 DNA sequence: TGCGCCAGCAGCCCAAACCGGGACAGGGCGGGGGATACGCAGTATTTT.

The chain recombines TRBV29-1 with TRBJ1-5, with TRBD1 identical over 8 bases. J lost 1 base, V lost 6 bases, and 2 bases had no gene match. The CDR3 is 13 residues long. Germline-derived CDR1 and CDR2 are SQVTM and ANQGSEA. This CDR3 reads CSVRTGSNQPQHF. CDR3 DNA sequence: TGCAGCGTCAGGACAGGGAGCAATCAGCCCCAGCATTTT.

The table lists this clone with a count of one. The chain carries TRBV19 and TRBJ2-5; D remains unclear. This CDR3 has 14 amino acids. The V end lost 5 bases, the J end lost 5 bases, and 15 bases lay between the germline ends. Germline V gene lookup returns CDR1 LNHDA and CDR2 SQIVND (reference sequence). This CDR3 reads CASSEGMGGETQYF. In DNA form, the CDR3 reads TGTGCCAGTAGTGAAGGGATGGGTGGGGAGACCCAGTACTTC.

The chain links TRBV7-2 to TRBJ1-5; 10 bases fit TRBD1. The CDR3 has 16 amino acids. Germline CDR1 SGHTA, CDR2 FQGNSA. V dropped 1 base and J dropped 3; count of bases not matched to a gene: 3. CDR3 sequence (DNA): TGTGCCAGCAGCTTAGTAGGGACAGGGGACAATCAGCCCCAGCATTTT. This encodes CASSLVGTGDNQPQHF.

CDR3 sequence (DNA): TGTGCCAGTAGTACTGCTAAAGAGACCCAGTACTTC. It translates to CASSTAKETQYF. The J gene is TRBJ2-5, the V gene TRBV19, with D hard to call. The germline V and J ends were trimmed by 4 bases and 3 bases, with 6 bases remaining between them. The germline gives CDR1 LNHDA, CDR2 SQIVND (reference sequence). This CDR3 has 12 amino acids. The full variable domain, with the rest looked up from reference TRBV19 and TRBJ2-5, is DGGITQSPKYLFRKEGQNVTLSCEQNLNHDAMYWYRQDPGQGLRLIYYSQIVNDFQKGDIAEGYSVSREKKESFPLTVTSAQKNPTAFYLCASSTAKETQYFGPGTRLLVL.

This sequence joins TRBV28 and TRBJ1-5, with TRBD1 matching over 8 bases. Germline loops: CDR1 MDHEN, CDR2 SYDVKM. J lost 9 bases, V lost 4 bases, and 8 bases had no gene match. There are 14 residues in the CDR3. The CDR3 bases are TGTGCCAGCAGTTCCAACAGGGGGGATCGGCCCCAGCATTTT. This codes for CASSSNRGDRPQHF.

This chain joins TRBV7-8 and TRBJ1-5, with D unclear. The V gene's germline CDR1 is SGHVS and CDR2 FQNEAQ. The CDR3 runs to 13 residues. V shed 1 base and J shed 6 bases, with 7 bases lying between them. CDR3 DNA sequence: TGTGCCAGCAGCTTAGTTGGTCCTCAGCCCCAGCATTTT. Translation: CASSLVGPQPQHF. Supplemented by reference TRBV7-8 and TRBJ1-5, the full variable domain reads GAGVSQSPRYKVAKRGQDVALRCDPISGHVSLFWYQQALGQGPEFLTYFQNEAQLDKSGLPSDRFFAERPEGSVSTLKIQRTQQEDSAVYLCASSLVGPQPQHFGDGTRLSIL.

J is TRBJ2-2 and V is TRBV15; D is ambiguous. Germline V CDR1 and CDR2: LNHNV, YYDKDF (reference sequence). V lost 3 bases and J lost 1, with 6 bases in between. The CDR3 extends over 14 amino acids. The CDR3 DNA reads TGTGCCACCAGCAGGAACAGGAACACCGGGGAGCTGTTTTTT. This gives the protein CATSRNRNTGELFF.

This chain connects TRBV5-1 to TRBJ1-6, with a possible D match to TRBD1 (5 bases). CDR1 and CDR2 (germline): SGHRS, YFSETQ. The V and J ends lost 2 bases and 5 bases respectively, with 17 bases between them. The CDR3 runs 17 residues. The CDR3: CASSLEMSGTNNSPLHF. In nucleotides, the CDR3 is TGCGCCAGCAGCTTAGAAATGTCAGGGACGAATAATTCACCCCTCCACTTT.

This clone was observed once. The chain has TRBV7-9 and TRBJ2-7; TRBD1 aligns across 7 bases. The CDR3 runs 13 residues. The germline V gene encodes CDR1 SEHNR and CDR2 FQNEAQ (reference sequence). V was clipped by 5 bases and J by 3 bases; unmatched bases: 4. The CDR3 spells CASSAGGSYEQYF. DNA for the CDR3: TGTGCCAGCAGCGCAGGGGGAAGCTACGAGCAGTACTTC.

This sequence joins TRBV24-1 and TRBJ1-2, with D possibly TRBD1 on 5 matching bases. V dropped 4 bases and J dropped 8 bases, with 13 bases sitting between them. The CDR3 spans 13 residues. CDR1 and CDR2 (germline): KGHDR, SFDVKD. The CDR3 spells CATSDGQGQGYTF. CDR3 sequence (DNA): TGTGCCACCAGTGACGGCCAGGGTCAGGGCTACACCTTC.

The chain uses TRBV6-5 and TRBJ2-7; D might be TRBD1 (5 bases). Between the trimmed V and J ends, which lost 8 bases and 2 bases, there was a span of 10 bases. The CDR3 sequence is 12 residues long. Germline assignment: CDR1 MNHEY and CDR2 SVGAGI. The CDR3 sequence: CASGRQTYEQYF. CDR3 DNA sequence: TGTGCCAGCGGCAGACAGACCTACGAGCAGTACTTC.

V is TRBV6-5 and J is TRBJ2-2, with 9 bases identical to TRBD1. The CDR3 sequence is 14 residues long. Trimming at V came to 10 bases and at J to 2 bases, leaving 5 bases not matched to a gene. Germline CDR1 and CDR2: MNHEY and SVGAGI. CDR3 in amino acids: CATKGQGNTGELFF. The CDR3 bases are TGTGCCACGAAGGGACAGGGTAACACCGGGGAGCTGTTTTTT.

This clone appeared a single time. V gene TRBV6-5 combines with J gene TRBJ1-3; a weak D match, TRBD1 (5 bases). V was pared by 6 bases and J by 0 bases, with 12 bases between. The CDR3 is 15 residues long. CDR1 and CDR2 (germline): MNHEY, SVGAGI. The CDR3 DNA follows: TGTGCCAGCAGCCGGGGGTACCTCTCTGGAAACACCATATATTTT. This encodes CASSRGYLSGNTIYF.

V usage is TRBV6-2 or TRBV6-3 and J usage is TRBJ1-5; D gene unclear. The CDR3 spans 16 residues. Germline V gene lookup returns CDR1 MNHEY and CDR2 SVGEGT. Trimming shortened V by 5 bases and J by 0 bases, and 14 bases separated the two germline ends. CDR3 region: CASSLPPEFSNQPQHF. DNA of the CDR3: TGTGCCAGCAGTCTCCCTCCGGAATTTAGCAATCAGCCCCAGCATTTT.

Concerning this clone: Compared with germline, one end of the junction differs, possibly owing to a read error. The chain has TRBV4-3 and TRBJ1-4; D gene unclear. CDR1 is LGHNA and CDR2 is YSLEER in the germline V gene. CDR3 size: 11 residues. The CDR3 region is CASSQVLWCGF. CDR3 coding DNA: TGCGCCAGCAGCCAAGTTTTGTGGTGTGGGTTT.

J is TRBJ2-3 and V is TRBV29-1; a possible D gene is TRBD1 (7 bases). V dropped 6 bases and J dropped 4 bases, with 17 bases sitting between them. Per the germline V gene, CDR1 is SQVTM and CDR2 is ANQGSEA. The CDR3 has 14 residues. The CDR3 loop reads CSVAGQPISDTQYF. For the CDR3, the DNA is TGCAGCGTGGCGGGACAGCCTATCTCAGATACGCAGTATTTT.

The chain combines TRBV7-2 with TRBJ1-1, with 7 bases lining up with TRBD1. This CDR3 contains 14 residues. The ends lost 6 bases at V and 4 bases at J; junction bases unmatched: 8. Germline V gene sequence: CDR1 SGHTA, CDR2 FQGNSA. CDR3 DNA: TGTGCCAGCAGTTCACAGGGGTTTGGCACTGAAGCTTTCTTT. Its protein is CASSSQGFGTEAFF.

V and J are TRBV5-4 and TRBJ2-3, with D perhaps matching TRBD1 (5 bases). Germline CDR1 SGHNT, CDR2 YYREEE (reference sequence). The CDR3 runs 12 residues. Trimming removed 3 bases at V and 3 bases at J, with 5 bases between. The CDR3 region is CASSSGTDTQYF. The CDR3 nucleotides read TGTGCCAGCAGCTCAGGGACAGATACGCAGTATTTT.

The chain employs TRBV7-9 and TRBJ2-4; no reliable D call. This CDR3 has 14 amino acids. The V and J ends lost 1 base and 6 bases respectively, with 10 bases between them. Per germline, CDR1 SEHNR and CDR2 FQNEAQ (reference sequence). The CDR3 DNA reads TGTGCCAGCAGCTTAGTGGGAAATCCAAACATTCAGTACTTC. It encodes CASSLVGNPNIQYF. The whole variable domain, filled in from reference TRBV7-9 and TRBJ2-4, reads DTGVSQNPRHKITKRGQNVTFRCDPISEHNRLYWYRQTLGQGPEFLTYFQNEAQLEKSRLLSDRFSAERPKGSFSTLEIQRTEQGDSAMYLCASSLVGNPNIQYFGAGTRLSVL.

The chain couples TRBV28 to TRBJ1-3; D unclear. This CDR3 spans 15 amino acids. Germline CDR1 reads MDHEN; CDR2 reads SYDVKM. Trimming cost V 2 bases and J 0 bases, with 8 bases left between them. The CDR3: CASSLPETSGNTIYF. DNA for the CDR3: TGTGCCAGCAGTTTACCAGAGACCTCTGGAAACACCATATATTTT.

This clone has only one observation. The genes are TRBV5-1 and TRBJ2-7; 15 positions match TRBD2. Per the germline V gene, CDR1 is SGHRS and CDR2 is YFSETQ. The CDR3 runs to 19 residues. Losses at the gene ends were 4 bases for V and 0 bases for J; bases not matched to a gene: 11. CDR3 loop: CASSPRTSGRATSSYEQYF. The CDR3 coding sequence is TGCGCCAGCAGCCCCCGGACTAGCGGGAGGGCTACTAGCTCCTACGAGCAGTACTTC.

The gene calls are TRBV7-6 and TRBJ2-7, with 8 positions matching TRBD1. Germline CDR1 and CDR2: SGHVS and FNYEAQ. The CDR3 is 16 residues long. Trimming cost V 5 bases and J 4 bases; bases outside gene matches: 13. In nucleotides, the CDR3 is TGTGCCAGCAGCAAAGAGACAGGGGCCCTGAGGTACGAGCAGTACTTC. Translation gives CASSKETGALRYEQYF.